What follows describes a single T cell receptor beta chain. Its antigen is still unknown. The sample belongs to a study of shared clonotypes between healthy human individuals. The study's findings and limits: Researchers sampled only blood; tissue repertoires likely differ.

Deep-level settings were used for running the assay. Ten immunoSEQ deep assay plates were used by the authors to sequence unsorted PBMC DNA. Generated by immunoSEQ multiplex PCR, the TCRdb table keeps only in-frame clones and is missing some. The sample includes 450,000 to 500,000 clones, over 70% of them seen just once. The length of the CDR3 is 14 residues. Trimming shortened V by 3 bases and J by 6 bases, and 13 bases separated the two germline ends. In germline, CDR1 is KGHSH, CDR2 LQKENI. The donor cohort consisted entirely of Caucasian adults residing in Nashville, Tennessee. This chain uses TRBV18 with TRBJ2-3; D uncertain. The sample consisted of PBMCs. The source is a woman between 40 and 50 years old in good health. Some clones in this sample may be carry-over from other donors' samples. The DNA of the CDR3 is TGTGCCAGCTCACCTTGGGGTAGTGCCGATACGCAGTATTTT. Residues: CASSPWGSADTQYF.